This T cell receptor (beta chain) comes out of a study of shared clonotypes between healthy human individuals. About the research overall: Contributing individuals were a couple of females and a few males aged 18 to 49.

The table came from immunoSEQ multiplex PCR; TCRdb's copy has only in-frame clones and leaves some out. This sample has approximately 2.3 million clones, with over 90% found just once. Germline V CDR1 and CDR2: SEHNR, FQNEAQ (reference sequence). The CDR3 length is 13 residues. V shed 2 bases and J 8 bases; nucleotides not matched to a gene: 3. Caucasian adults residing in Nashville, Tennessee made up all the donors. The source of this sequence is a man aged 18 to 30 in good health. Some clones in this sample may be carry-over from other donors' samples. The gene calls are TRBV7-9 and TRBJ1-2; TRBD1 matches at 9 bases. The sample consisted of naive CD4+ T cells from PBMCs. Subset given: CD45RA+ positively selected. The DNA of the CDR3 is TGTGCCAGCAGCTTACAAGGGACAGGGGGCTACACCTTC. It yields the protein CASSLQGTGGYTF.